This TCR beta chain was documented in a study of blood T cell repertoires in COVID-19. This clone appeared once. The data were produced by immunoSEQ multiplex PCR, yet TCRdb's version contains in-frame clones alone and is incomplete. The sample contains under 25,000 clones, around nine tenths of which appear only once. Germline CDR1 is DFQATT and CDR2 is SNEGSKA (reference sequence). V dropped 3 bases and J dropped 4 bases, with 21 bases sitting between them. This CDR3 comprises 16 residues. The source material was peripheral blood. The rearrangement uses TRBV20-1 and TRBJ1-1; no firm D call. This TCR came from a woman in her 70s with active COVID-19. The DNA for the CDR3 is TGCAGTGCTAGTTGGACCCAAGAGGGTAAGGGCACTGAAGCTTTCTTT. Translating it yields CSASWTQEGKGTEAFF.